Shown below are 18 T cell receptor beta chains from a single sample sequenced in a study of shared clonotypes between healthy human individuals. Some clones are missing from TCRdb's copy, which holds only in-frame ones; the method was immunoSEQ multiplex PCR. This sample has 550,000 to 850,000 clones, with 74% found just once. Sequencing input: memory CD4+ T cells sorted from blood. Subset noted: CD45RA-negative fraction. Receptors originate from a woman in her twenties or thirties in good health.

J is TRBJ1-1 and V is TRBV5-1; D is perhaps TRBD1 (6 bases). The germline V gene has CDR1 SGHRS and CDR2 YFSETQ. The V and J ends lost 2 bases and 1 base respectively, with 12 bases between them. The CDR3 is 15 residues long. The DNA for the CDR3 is TGCGCCAGCAGCTTACGGACAGTACAGAACACTGAAGCTTTCTTT. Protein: CASSLRTVQNTEAFF.

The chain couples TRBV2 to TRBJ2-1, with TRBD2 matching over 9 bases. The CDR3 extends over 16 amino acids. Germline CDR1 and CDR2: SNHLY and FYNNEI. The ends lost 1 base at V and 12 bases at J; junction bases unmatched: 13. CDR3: CASSEGDSGSGLGQFF. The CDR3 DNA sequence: TGTGCCAGCAGTGAAGGGGATAGCGGGAGTGGGTTGGGGCAGTTCTTC.

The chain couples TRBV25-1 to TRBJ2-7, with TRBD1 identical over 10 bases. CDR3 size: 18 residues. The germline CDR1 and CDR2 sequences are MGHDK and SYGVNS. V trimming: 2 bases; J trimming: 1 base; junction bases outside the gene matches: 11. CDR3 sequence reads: CASSEERKTGGLSYEQYF. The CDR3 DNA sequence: TGTGCCAGCAGTGAAGAGAGAAAGACAGGGGGCTTATCCTACGAGCAGTACTTC.

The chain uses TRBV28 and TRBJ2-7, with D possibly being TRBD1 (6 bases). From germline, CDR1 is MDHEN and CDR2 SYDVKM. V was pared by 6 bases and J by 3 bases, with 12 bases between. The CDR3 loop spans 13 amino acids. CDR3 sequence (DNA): TGTGCCAGCAGAACACAGGGTTTCTACGAGCAGTACTTC. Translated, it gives CASRTQGFYEQYF.

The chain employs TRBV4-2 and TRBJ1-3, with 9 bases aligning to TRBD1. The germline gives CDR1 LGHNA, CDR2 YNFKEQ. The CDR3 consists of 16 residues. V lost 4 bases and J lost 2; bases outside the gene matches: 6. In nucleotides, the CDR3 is TGTGCCAGCAGCCGCGACAGGGGGGATACTGGAAACACCATATATTTT. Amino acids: CASSRDRGDTGNTIYF.

Here the CDR3 DNA reads TGTGCCAGCAGTACGACCGCGAACACTGAAGCTTTCTTT. It encodes CASSTTANTEAFF. This sequence joins TRBV7-9 and TRBJ1-1; D ambiguous. This CDR3 spans 13 amino acids. V was pared by 6 bases and J by 1 base, with 9 bases between. Germline V gene lookup returns CDR1 SEHNR and CDR2 FQNEAQ (reference sequence). The full variable domain, with the rest looked up from reference TRBV7-9 and TRBJ1-1, is DTGVSQNPRHKITKRGQNVTFRCDPISEHNRLYWYRQTLGQGPEFLTYFQNEAQLEKSRLLSDRFSAERPKGSFSTLEIQRTEQGDSAMYLCASSTTANTEAFFGQGTRLTVV.

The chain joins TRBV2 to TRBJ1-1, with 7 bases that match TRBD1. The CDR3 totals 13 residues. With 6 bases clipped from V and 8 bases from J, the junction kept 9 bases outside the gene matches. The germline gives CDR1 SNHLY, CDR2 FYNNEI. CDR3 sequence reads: CASRVGQHYEAFF. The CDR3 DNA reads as TGTGCCAGCAGGGTGGGACAGCACTACGAAGCTTTCTTT.

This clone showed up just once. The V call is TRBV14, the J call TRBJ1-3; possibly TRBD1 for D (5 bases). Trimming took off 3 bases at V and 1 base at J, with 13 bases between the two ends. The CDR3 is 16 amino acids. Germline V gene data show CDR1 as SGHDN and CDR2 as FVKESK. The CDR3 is CASSHAEGWSGNTIYF. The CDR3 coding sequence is TGTGCCAGCAGCCACGCAGAGGGGTGGTCTGGAAACACCATATATTTT. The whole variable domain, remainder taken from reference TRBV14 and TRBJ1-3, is EAGVTQFPSHSVIEKGQTVTLRCDPISGHDNLYWYRRVMGKEIKFLLHFVKESKQDESGMPNNRFLAERTGGTYSTLKVQPAELEDSGVYFCASSHAEGWSGNTIYFGEGSWLTVV.

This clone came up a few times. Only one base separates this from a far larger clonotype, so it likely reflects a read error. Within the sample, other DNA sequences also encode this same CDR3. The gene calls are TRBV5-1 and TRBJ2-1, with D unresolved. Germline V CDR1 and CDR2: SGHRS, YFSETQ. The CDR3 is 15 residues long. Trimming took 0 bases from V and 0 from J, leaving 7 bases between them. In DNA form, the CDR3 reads TGCGCCAGCAGCTTGGCCTCGAGCTCCTACAATGAGCAGTTCTTC. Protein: CASSLASSSYNEQFF.

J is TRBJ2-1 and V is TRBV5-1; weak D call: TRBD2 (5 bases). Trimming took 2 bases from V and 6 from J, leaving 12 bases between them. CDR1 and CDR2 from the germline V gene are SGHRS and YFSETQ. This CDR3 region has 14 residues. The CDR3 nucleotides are TGCGCCAGCAGCTTTGGGGAGAGTACCAATGAGCAGTTCTTC. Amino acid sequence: CASSFGESTNEQFF.

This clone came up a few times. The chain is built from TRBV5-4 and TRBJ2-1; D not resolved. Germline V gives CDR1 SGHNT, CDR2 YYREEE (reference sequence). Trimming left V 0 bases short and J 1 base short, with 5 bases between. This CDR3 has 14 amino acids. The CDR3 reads CASSLGDSYNEQFF. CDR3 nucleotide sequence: TGTGCCAGCAGCTTGGGGGATTCCTACAATGAGCAGTTCTTC.

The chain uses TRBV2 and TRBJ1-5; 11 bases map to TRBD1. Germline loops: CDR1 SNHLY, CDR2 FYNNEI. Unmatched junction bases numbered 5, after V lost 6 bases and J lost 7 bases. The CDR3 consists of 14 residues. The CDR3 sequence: CASRRTGGEQPQHF. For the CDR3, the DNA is TGTGCCAGCAGGCGGACAGGGGGCGAACAGCCCCAGCATTTT.

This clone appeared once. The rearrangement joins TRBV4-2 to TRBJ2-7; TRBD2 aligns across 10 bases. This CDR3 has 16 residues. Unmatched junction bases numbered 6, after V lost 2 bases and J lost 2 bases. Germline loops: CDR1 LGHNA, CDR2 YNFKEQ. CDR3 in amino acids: CASSQLGTSAPYEQYF. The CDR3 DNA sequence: TGTGCCAGCAGCCAATTAGGGACTAGCGCTCCCTACGAGCAGTACTTC.

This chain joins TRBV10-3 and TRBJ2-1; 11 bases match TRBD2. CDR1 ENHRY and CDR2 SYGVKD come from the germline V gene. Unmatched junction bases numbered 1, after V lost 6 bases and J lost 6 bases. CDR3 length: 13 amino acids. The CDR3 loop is CAIRTSGINEQFF. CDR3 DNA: TGTGCCATCAGGACTAGCGGGATCAATGAGCAGTTCTTC.

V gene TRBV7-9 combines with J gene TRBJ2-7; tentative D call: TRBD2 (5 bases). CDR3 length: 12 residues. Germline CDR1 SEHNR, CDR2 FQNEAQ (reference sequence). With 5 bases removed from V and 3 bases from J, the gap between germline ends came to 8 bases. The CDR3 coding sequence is TGTGCCAGCAGCGCCACTAGCTACGAGCAGTACTTC. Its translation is CASSATSYEQYF.

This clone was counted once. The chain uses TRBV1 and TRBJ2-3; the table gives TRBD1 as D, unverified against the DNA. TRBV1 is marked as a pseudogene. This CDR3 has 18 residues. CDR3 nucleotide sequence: TGCACCAGCAGCCAGGCAAACCCCCCGGGACAGGTCACAGATACGCAGTATTTT. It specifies CTSSQANPPGQVTDTQYF.

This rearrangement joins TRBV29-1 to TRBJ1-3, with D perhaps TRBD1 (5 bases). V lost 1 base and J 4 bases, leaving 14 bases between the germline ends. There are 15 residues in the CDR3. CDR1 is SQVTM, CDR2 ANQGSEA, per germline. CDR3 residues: CSVEVQGRDGNTIYF. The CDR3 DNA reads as TGCAGCGTTGAAGTTCAGGGTAGAGACGGAAACACCATATATTTT.

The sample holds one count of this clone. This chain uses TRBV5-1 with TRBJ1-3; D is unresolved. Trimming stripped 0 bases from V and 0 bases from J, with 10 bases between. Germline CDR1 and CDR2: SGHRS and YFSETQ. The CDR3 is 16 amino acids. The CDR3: CASSLAGGSSGNTIYF. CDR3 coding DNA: TGCGCCAGCAGCTTGGCCGGCGGGAGCTCTGGAAACACCATATATTTT.